The subject of this entry is one T cell receptor (beta chain). No antigen is known for it. Libraries were prepared by immunoSEQ multiplex PCR; TCRdb keeps only in-frame clonotypes and omits some of them. Of approximately 100,000 clones listed, 82% were seen once; the top ten hold roughly 3.5%. Germline lookup yields CDR1 GTSNPN and CDR2 SVGIG (reference sequence). The CDR3 is made up of 13 amino acids. The ends lost 3 bases at V and 4 bases at J; junction bases unmatched: 6. This record comes from a study of radiotherapy plus CTLA-4 blockade in lung cancer. For the study at large: Objective responses emerged in about 20% of patients, and 30% to 40% attained disease control. Study-wide findings and caveats: Tumor-origin TCR clones grew in blood after radiotherapy plus ipilimumab. Interferon-beta, together with early blood T cell clone dynamics, reportedly best predicted response.

The clonotype comes from a human donor with non-small cell lung cancer who had a partial response to radiotherapy plus ipilimumab. The sample in question was peripheral blood, obtained from a patient treated with radiotherapy plus ipilimumab. This rearrangement joins TRBV30 to TRBJ2-7; 7 bases are shared with TRBD2. The CDR3 region is CAWRFGGSYEQYF. CDR3 coding DNA: TGTGCCTGGAGGTTCGGGGGGTCTTACGAGCAGTACTTC.